These T cell receptor beta chains were read from a single sample in a study of blood T cell repertoires in COVID-19. TCRdb's table, derived via immunoSEQ multiplex PCR, lists solely in-frame clones and lacks some. Of some 380,000 clones listed, 90% were seen once; the top ten hold 6.5%. Sequenced sample: peripheral blood. All receptors come from a man younger than 30 with active or convalescent COVID-19. The CDR3 runs from the conserved cysteine through the conserved F or W. D genes are given only for firm matches. The size of a clone is reported for some rows only, either as once, few or many, or as a class for expanded clones.

v_gene,j_gene,d_gene,abundance,CDR3nt,CDR3aa
TRBV4-3,TRBJ2-7,-,-,TGCGCCAGCAGCCAAGATCGGGCGGGTTATACCTTCAAGCAGTACTTC,CASSQDRAGYTFKQYF
TRBV14,TRBJ2-2,-,-,TGTGCCAGCAGCCAAACCGTCGCCAGGCCGCTCGCCGGGGAGCTGTTTTTT,CASSQTVARPLAGELFF
TRBV6-1,TRBJ2-3,TRBD2,-,TGTGCCAGCAGTGAAGGGCTAGCGGGCACAGATACGCAGTATTTT,CASSEGLAGTDTQYF
TRBV6-6,TRBJ1-5,-,once,TGTGCCAGCAGTTACGGGGCACGCTCATATCAGCCCCAGCATTTT,CASSYGARSYQPQHF
TRBV19,TRBJ2-3,TRBD2,-,TGTGCCAGTAGTAACCAACTAGCGGGGCTAGCCACAGATACGCAGTATTTT,CASSNQLAGLATDTQYF
TRBV7-2,TRBJ1-4,-,few,TGTGCCAGCAGCTCAGTTCCGGGAATTAATGAAAAACTGTTTTTT,CASSSVPGINEKLFF
TRBV2,TRBJ1-5,-,-,TGTGCCAGCAGTTCGGGGAGAAAAGGGTCTAATCAGCCCCAGCATTTT,CASSSGRKGSNQPQHF
TRBV7-3,TRBJ2-3,TRBD2,-,TGTGCCAGCAGCCCGACCGGGCGGGGGAGCACAGATACGCAGTATTTT,CASSPTGRGSTDTQYF
TRBV2,TRBJ2-1,-,-,TGTGCCAGCAGTGAACGCGGGGTATACAATGAGCAGTTCTTC,CASSERGVYNEQFF
TRBV27,TRBJ2-1,-,few,TGTGCCAGCAGTTTACAACCGACAGCGAGGAATGAGCAGTTCTTC,CASSLQPTARNEQFF
TRBV11-2,TRBJ1-5,-,-,TGTGCCAGCAGCTGGGGCGGGGAATATAGCAATCAGCCCCAGCATTTT,CASSWGGEYSNQPQHF
TRBV9,TRBJ2-3,-,-,TGTGCCAGCAGCGCCGGACTATCCCTGAGCACAGATACGCAGTATTTT,CASSAGLSLSTDTQYF
TRBV28,TRBJ2-6,-,once,TGTGCCAGCAGTAGGACAGGGGCGGCGGGAGGGGCCAACGTGCTGACTTTC,CASSRTGAAGGANVLTF
TRBV7-7,TRBJ2-3,-,-,TGTGCCAGCAGCCAAGGGGTTGTGGGTCTCACAGATACGCAGTATTTT,CASSQGVVGLTDTQYF
TRBV28,TRBJ2-3,TRBD2,once,TGTGCCAGCAGGGGAACGCCGGGACTAGCGGGGCGGAGCACAGATACGCAGTATTTT,CASRGTPGLAGRSTDTQYF
TRBV4-2,TRBJ1-2,-,-,TGTGCCAGCAGCCAAGAGGCAGCGGTGGGTGGCTACACCTTC,CASSQEAAVGGYTF